This T cell receptor beta chain was identified in a study of control samples from healthy donors and cancer patients. Sequenced by immunoSEQ multiplex PCR; TCRdb stores in-frame clones only, minus some. This sample has 400,000 to 450,000 clones, with over 75% found just once. V gave up 5 bases and J gave up 1 base, with 8 bases separating them. There are 13 residues in the CDR3. Germline V gene sequence: CDR1 MNHEY, CDR2 SMNVEV (reference sequence). The gene calls are TRBV27 and TRBJ1-1; a possible D gene is TRBD1 (5 bases). The specimen was PBMCs. This TCR derives from a man aged 35-49 years with head and neck cancer. The CDR3 DNA reads TGTGCCAGCAGTGTCAGGGAGAACACTGAAGCTTTCTTT. It yields the protein CASSVRENTEAFF.